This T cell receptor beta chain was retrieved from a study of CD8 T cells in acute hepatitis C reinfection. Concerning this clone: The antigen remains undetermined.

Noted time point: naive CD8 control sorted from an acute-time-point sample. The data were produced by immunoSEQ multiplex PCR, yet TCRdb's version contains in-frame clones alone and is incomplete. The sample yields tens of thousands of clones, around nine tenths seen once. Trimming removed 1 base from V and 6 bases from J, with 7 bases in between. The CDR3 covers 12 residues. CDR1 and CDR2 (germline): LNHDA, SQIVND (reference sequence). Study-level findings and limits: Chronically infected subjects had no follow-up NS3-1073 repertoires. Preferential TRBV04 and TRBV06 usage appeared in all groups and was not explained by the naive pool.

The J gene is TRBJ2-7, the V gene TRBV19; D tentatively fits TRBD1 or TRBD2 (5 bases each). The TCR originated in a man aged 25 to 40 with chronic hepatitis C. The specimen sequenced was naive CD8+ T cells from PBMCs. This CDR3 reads CASSIGGAEQYF. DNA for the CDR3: TGTGCCAGTAGTATAGGAGGGGCCGAGCAGTACTTC. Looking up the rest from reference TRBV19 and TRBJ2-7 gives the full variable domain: DGGITQSPKYLFRKEGQNVTLSCEQNLNHDAMYWYRQDPGQGLRLIYYSQIVNDFQKGDIAEGYSVSREKKESFPLTVTSAQKNPTAFYLCASSIGGAEQYFGPGTRLTVT.